A selection of T cell receptor beta chains follows, all from one sample in a study of control samples from healthy donors and cancer patients. Clones were sequenced by immunoSEQ multiplex PCR, and TCRdb holds only the in-frame ones, with some missing. Of more than 60,000 clones listed, 90% are singletons. The sample comprised PBMCs. All receptors derive from a man in his sixties with colorectal cancer. Both conserved end residues are part of each CDR3. D genes are given only for firm matches. Clone size is not always given. Where it is, it says once, few, many or a class for expanded clones.

d_gene	abundance	v_gene	j_gene	CDR3aa	CDR3nt
TRBD2	-	TRBV19	TRBJ2-1	CASSITSGKNEQFF	TGTGCCAGTAGTATCACTAGCGGGAAAAATGAGCAGTTCTTC
-	once	TRBV30	TRBJ1-2	CAWSVNQGNYGYTF	TGTGCCTGGAGTGTGAACCAGGGGAACTATGGCTACACCTTC
TRBD1	-	TRBV20-1	TRBJ2-6	CSASFPGQGIGANVLTF	TGCAGTGCTAGTTTCCCGGGACAGGGAATTGGGGCCAACGTCCTGACTTTC
TRBD1	-	TRBV7-6	TRBJ1-5	CASSLGGGGNQPQHF	TGTGCCAGCAGCTTGGGAGGGGGCGGCAATCAGCCCCAGCATTTT
TRBD1	-	TRBV28	TRBJ2-1	CASSTRDRVHNEQFF	TGTGCCAGCAGTACCCGGGACAGGGTCCACAATGAGCAGTTCTTC
-	-	TRBV20-1	TRBJ2-3	CSARRTDTQYF	TGCAGTGCTCGACGCACAGATACGCAGTATTTT
TRBD1	-	TRBV5-4	TRBJ2-7	CASSYVAGGSYEQYF	TGTGCCAGCAGCTATGTGGCAGGGGGCTCCTACGAGCAGTACTTC
-	-	TRBV5-4	TRBJ1-2	CASIIDRNSYGYTF	TGTGCCAGCATCATAGACCGGAACTCGTATGGCTACACCTTC
-	-	TRBV18	TRBJ2-5	CASSPYVETQYF	TGTGCCAGCTCACCCTACGTGGAGACCCAGTACTTC
-	-	TRBV18	TRBJ1-5	CASSPGNQPQHF	TGTGCCAGCTCACCAGGGAATCAGCCCCAGCATTTT
TRBD1	-	TRBV13	TRBJ1-5	CASSLLALDRENLRNQPQHF	TGTGCCAGCAGCTTACTTGCCCTGGACAGGGAGAACTTGCGCAATCAGCCCCAGCATTTT
-	-	TRBV5-1	TRBJ1-1	CASSLTTPSMNTEAFF	TGCGCCAGCAGCTTGACGACACCAAGCATGAACACTGAAGCTTTCTTT
TRBD1	-	TRBV15	TRBJ2-1	CATSRGTEIYHEQFF	TGTGCCACCAGTCGAGGGACAGAAATTTACCATGAGCAGTTCTTC
-	once	TRBV4-3	TRBJ1-4	CASSQEDPRGRANEKLFF	TGCGCCAGCAGCCAAGAGGACCCGAGGGGACGGGCTAATGAAAAACTGTTTTTT
-	-	TRBV19	TRBJ1-5	CASSKPQVGGQPQHF	TGTGCCAGTAGTAAGCCCCAGGTGGGCGGGCAGCCCCAGCATTTT
-	-	TRBV7-7	TRBJ2-1	CASSLGGLDEQFF	TGTGCCAGCAGCTTAGGGGGTTTGGATGAGCAGTTCTTC
TRBD1	-	TRBV30	TRBJ1-5	CAWRAGGSYDQPQHF	TGTGCCTGGAGGGCAGGGGGTTCTTACGATCAGCCCCAGCATTTT
-	-	TRBV6-5	TRBJ1-2	CASSYGGGFSGYGYTF	TGTGCCAGCAGTTACGGGGGTGGGTTCTCGGGGTATGGCTACACCTTC
TRBD2	-	TRBV5-1	TRBJ2-5	CASKETSGGQETQYF	TGCGCCAGCAAGGAGACTAGCGGGGGGCAAGAGACCCAGTACTTC
-	once	TRBV5-1	TRBJ1-3	CASSLRALGGDTIYF	TGCGCCAGCAGCTTGCGGGCCCTGGGAGGAGACACCATATATTTT
-	-	TRBV3-1/TRBV3-2	TRBJ2-7	CASSHGGLTQTYEQYF	TGTGCCAGCAGCCACGGAGGGCTAACGCAAACCTACGAGCAGTACTTC
-	once	TRBV30	TRBJ2-1	CAWSVGGLASTGNEQFF	TGTGCCTGGAGTGTTGGGGGACTCGCCTCTACGGGAAATGAGCAGTTCTTC
-	few	TRBV2	TRBJ2-7	CASSGGGGPAYEQYF	TGTGCCAGCAGTGGGGGAGGGGGTCCTGCCTACGAGCAGTACTTC
TRBD1	-	TRBV6-5	TRBJ2-5	CASRNPGGAETQYF	TGTGCCAGCAGGAACCCAGGGGGTGCCGAGACCCAGTACTTC
-	-	TRBV30	TRBJ2-7	CAWTRRGSYEQYF	TGTGCCTGGACTCGACGGGGATCCTACGAGCAGTACTTC
TRBD2	-	TRBV6-6	TRBJ2-6	CACRWGGSGANVLTF	TGTGCCTGCCGTTGGGGGGGGTCTGGGGCCAACGTCCTGACTTTC
-	-	TRBV5-6	TRBJ1-2	CASSLRGADYGYTF	TGTGCCAGCAGCTTGCGGGGGGCGGACTATGGCTACACCTTC
TRBD1	-	TRBV5-1	TRBJ2-3	CASSLEDRDTQYF	TGCGCCAGCAGCTTGGAGGACAGGGATACGCAGTATTTT
-	-	TRBV7-5	TRBJ1-2	CARSLLEGGYGYTF	TGTGCCAGAAGCTTATTGGAGGGTGGCTATGGCTACACCTTC
-	once	TRBV7-9	TRBJ1-1	CASSLTSAKGTEAFF	TGTGCCAGCTCCCTGACGTCTGCAAAGGGCACTGAAGCTTTCTTT
-	-	TRBV11-3	TRBJ2-2	CASTRRPLNTGELFF	TGTGCCAGCACTCGGCGCCCGCTTAACACCGGGGAGCTGTTTTTT
TRBD2	once	TRBV4-1	TRBJ2-2	CASNLAGGTGELFF	TGCGCCAGCAATCTAGCGGGGGGCACCGGGGAGCTGTTTTTT
-	-	TRBV9	TRBJ2-1	CASSAPGGGGKYNEQFF	TGTGCCAGCAGCGCGCCCGGGGGCGGGGGTAAATACAATGAGCAGTTCTTC
-	-	TRBV12-2	TRBJ1-5	CARRLGGQGGNNQPQHF	TGTGCAAGGCGCTTAGGGGGACAGGGGGGAAACAATCAGCCCCAGCATTTT
TRBD2	-	TRBV15	TRBJ2-1	CATSTTGTRSIEQFF	TGTGCCACCAGCACAACCGGGACTAGATCTATCGAGCAGTTCTTC
-	-	TRBV27	TRBJ2-7	CASLCHEQYF	TGTGCCAGCCTCTGCCACGAGCAGTACTTC
-	-	TRBV6-1	TRBJ2-4	CASSEDWKGNIQYF	TGTGCCAGCAGTGAAGATTGGAAGGGAAACATTCAGTACTTC
-	-	TRBV6-5	TRBJ2-2	CASTTDPPGGELFF	TGTGCCAGCACCACGGACCCACCGGGCGGGGAGCTGTTTTTT
TRBD1	-	TRBV5-1	TRBJ2-5	CASSWDRVGGETQYF	TGCGCCAGCAGCTGGGACAGGGTTGGGGGAGAGACCCAGTACTTC
-	-	TRBV21-1	TRBJ2-4	CASPGASGGIIAKNIQYF	TGTGCCAGCCCCGGCGCTAGCGGGGGGATAATAGCCAAAAACATTCAGTACTTC
-	-	TRBV5-8	TRBJ1-1	CASSLANPTGTEAFF	TGTGCCAGCAGCTTGGCCAACCCTACAGGTACTGAAGCTTTCTTT
-	-	TRBV7-2	TRBJ2-5	CASSRLETQYF	TGTGCCAGCAGCCGTCTCGAGACCCAGTACTTC
-	few	TRBV11-2	TRBJ1-1	CASSLVGEVNTEAFF	TGTGCCAGCAGCTTAGTAGGGGAGGTGAACACTGAAGCTTTCTTT
-	-	TRBV13	TRBJ2-2	CASSLGLGTGELFF	TGTGCCAGCAGCTTAGGCCTCGGCACCGGGGAGCTGTTTTTT
-	-	TRBV7-8	TRBJ2-5	CASSLGGSYQETQYF	TGTGCCAGCAGCTTAGGGGGTAGTTACCAAGAGACCCAGTACTTC
-	-	TRBV3-1/TRBV3-2	TRBJ1-3	CASSHMASGNTIYF	TGTGCCAGCAGCCATATGGCCTCTGGAAACACCATATATTTT
-	-	TRBV19	TRBJ1-5	CASTDRGLSNQPQHF	TGTGCCAGTACCGACCGAGGACTGAGCAATCAGCCCCAGCATTTT
-	-	TRBV5-4	TRBJ1-1	CASSLARANTEAFF	TGTGCCAGCAGCTTGGCCAGGGCGAACACTGAAGCTTTCTTT
-	-	TRBV19	TRBJ1-1	CASSIVWNTEAFF	TGTGCCAGTAGTATTGTCTGGAACACTGAAGCTTTCTTT
-	-	TRBV6-6	TRBJ1-5	CASSRDVREPQHF	TGTGCCAGCAGTCGGGACGTCCGGGAGCCCCAGCATTTT